The 7 T cell receptor beta chains below all came from one sample that was sequenced in a study of blood T cell repertoires in COVID-19. Profiled with immunoSEQ multiplex PCR; TCRdb holds only in-frame clones, not every one. The repertoire holds 250,000 to 300,000 clones, with 88% as singletons. Sequenced: peripheral blood. All receptors come from a woman in her thirties with acute or convalescent COVID-19.

This clone came up once. This sequence joins TRBV4-2 and TRBJ2-7; 9 bases are shared with TRBD1. Germline CDR1 reads LGHNA; CDR2 reads YNFKEQ. Trimming removed 4 bases from V and 6 bases from J; junction bases left unmatched: 10. The CDR3 sequence is 15 residues long. CDR3 DNA: TGTGCCAGCAGCCTGGGACAGGGAGGCTGGGGCGAGCAGTACTTC. Its translation: CASSLGQGGWGEQYF.

This clone was counted a single time. The V and J genes are TRBV18 and TRBJ2-5; possible D gene TRBD1, 6 bases. From germline, CDR1 is KGHSH and CDR2 LQKENI. The CDR3 extends over 14 amino acids. The ends were cut back, 2 bases at V and 2 bases at J, with 9 bases in the middle. The DNA for the CDR3 is TGTGCCAGCTCACCATTGGGGGCACAAGAGACCCAGTACTTC. This codes for CASSPLGAQETQYF.

The rearrangement joins TRBV2 to TRBJ1-1, with D uncertain. From germline, CDR1 is SNHLY and CDR2 FYNNEI. The V gene lost 3 bases and the J gene lost 4 bases, with 9 bases spanning the gap. The length of the CDR3 is 13 residues. In DNA, the CDR3 is TGTGCCAGCAGTGAGGCTGGGCTCACTGAAGCTTTCTTT. Protein product: CASSEAGLTEAFF.

This chain uses TRBV29-1 with TRBJ1-5, with a weak D call TRBD1 (5 bases). V lost 0 bases and J lost 6, with 15 bases in between. Germline CDR1 and CDR2: SQVTM and ANQGSEA. The CDR3 runs to 15 residues. CDR3 sequence reads: CSVEDQRDFGQPQHF. The CDR3 bases are TGCAGCGTTGAAGATCAAAGGGACTTCGGTCAGCCCCAGCATTTT.

The chain joins TRBV6-1 to TRBJ1-2, with a possible D match to TRBD1 (6 bases). Germline V lookup: CDR1 MNHNS, CDR2 SASEGT. The CDR3 loop spans 15 amino acids. Trimming stripped 3 bases from V and 2 bases from J, with 13 bases between. CDR3 sequence reads: CASSDTRGRNYGYTF. The CDR3 DNA reads as TGTGCCAGCAGTGATACGCGGGGGCGAAACTATGGCTACACCTTC.

In its sample, this clone was seen a few times. V gene TRBV7-6 combines with J gene TRBJ2-1; 10 bases agree with TRBD2. CDR3 size: 15 residues. The ends lost 5 bases at V and 4 bases at J; junction bases unmatched: 5. Germline assignment: CDR1 SGHVS and CDR2 FNYEAQ. The CDR3, as DNA: TGTGCCAGCAGCGACGGGACTAGCGTTTACAATGAGCAGTTCTTC. Its protein is CASSDGTSVYNEQFF.

As for this clone: Other DNA sequences in the same sample also yield this CDR3. CDR3 sequence (DNA): TGTGCCAGCAGTTATGGGACAGCGAGCGGAAACACCATATATTTT. This encodes CASSYGTASGNTIYF. This sequence joins TRBV6-5 and TRBJ1-3; 7 positions match TRBD1. Germline V CDR1 and CDR2: MNHEY, SVGAGI. The length of the CDR3 is 15 residues. The V and J ends lost 3 bases and 4 bases, in that order; junction bases with no gene match: 6.